This T cell receptor beta chain is drawn from a study of blood T cell repertoires in COVID-19. Study-wide background: T cells, B-cell-depleted T cells, or PBMCs provided the cDNA or gDNA that served as material.

The ends lost 5 bases at V and 5 bases at J; junction bases unmatched: 11. Germline CDR1 and CDR2: SGHNT and YYREEE (reference sequence). CDR3 size: 16 residues. Using immunoSEQ multiplex PCR, the repertoire was profiled, and TCRdb retains in-frame clones only, with some absent. The sample has roughly 150,000 clones, 65% to 85% seen once; the top ten hold about 8.7%. The receptor was derived from a man in his fifties or sixties with active or convalescent COVID-19. This chain uses TRBV5-4 with TRBJ2-1; 9 positions agree with TRBD1. Sequenced: peripheral blood. CDR3 nucleotide sequence: TGTGCCAGCAGAACACCTCGACAGGGGGGAAACAATGAGCAGTTCTTC. The encoded protein is CASRTPRQGGNNEQFF.